This record concerns one TCR beta chain sequence. Its antigen is not identified. The data originate from a study of OX40 agonist ivuxolimab in advanced cancers. Study-wide background: Patients took ivuxolimab, an agonistic anti-OX40 (CD134) antibody. Patients were treated with intravenous ivuxolimab, dosed at 0.01 to 10 mg/kg and infused every 2 weeks. Study findings and constraints: In CD8+ T cells, expanded clones were on average more numerous than in CD4+. Part of the nonresponder group also had normalized T-cell clonal expansion that was low.

The protocol was immunoSEQ multiplex PCR, while the TCRdb copy is restricted to in-frame clones and leaves out a portion. The sample shows 63,000 or so clones, approximately 91% of them seen only once. Germline values: CDR1 LNHNV, CDR2 YYDKDF (reference sequence). The CDR3 runs 12 residues. Trimming removed 2 bases at V and 3 bases at J, with 5 bases between. This TCR was recovered from an adult with an advanced solid tumor such as melanoma, head and neck, liver or kidney cancer. The chain couples TRBV15 to TRBJ2-7; the D gene is possibly TRBD2 (5 bases). This specimen consisted of CD4+ or CD8+ T cells sorted from blood, obtained in a trial of the OX40 agonist ivuxolimab. The CDR3 is CATSRSGYEQYF. Written as DNA, the CDR3 is TGTGCCACCAGCAGAAGCGGCTACGAGCAGTACTTC.